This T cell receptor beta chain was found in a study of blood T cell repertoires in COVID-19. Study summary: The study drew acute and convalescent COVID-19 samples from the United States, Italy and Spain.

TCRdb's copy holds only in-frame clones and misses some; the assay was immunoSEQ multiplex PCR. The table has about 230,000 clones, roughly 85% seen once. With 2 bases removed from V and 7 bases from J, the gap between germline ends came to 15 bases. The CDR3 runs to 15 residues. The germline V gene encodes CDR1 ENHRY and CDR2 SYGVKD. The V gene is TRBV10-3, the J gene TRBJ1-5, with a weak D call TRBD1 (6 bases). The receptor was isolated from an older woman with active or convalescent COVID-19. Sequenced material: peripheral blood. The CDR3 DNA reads TGTGCCATCAGTGAGCAGGGGAGGGGCGGCCAGCCCCAGCATTTT. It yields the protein CAISEQGRGGQPQHF.